One and the same sample provided the 4 T cell receptor beta chains below, sequenced in a study of cytomegalovirus exposure and HLA in healthy donors. Use of 60 Vbeta and 13 Jbeta primers characterized the PCR. Sequencing was performed with immunoSEQ multiplex PCR; in TCRdb, only in-frame clones are kept and a portion is missing. The table includes around 99,000 clones, less than 80% detected once. The sequenced sample was PBMCs. Receptors originate from a woman between 45 and 65 years old in good health and CMV-seropositive.

The chain joins TRBV4-2 to TRBJ1-6; TRBD1 is a possible D gene (6 bases). Trimming left V 5 bases short and J 0 bases short, with 11 bases between. The germline V gene encodes CDR1 LGHNA and CDR2 YNFKEQ. This CDR3 is 16 amino acids long. The CDR3 coding sequence is TGTGCCAGCAGCGCCTCCAGGGGCTCCTATAATTCACCCCTCCACTTT. It specifies CASSASRGSYNSPLHF.

The chain employs TRBV29-1 and TRBJ1-3; no clear D. This CDR3 region has 12 residues. CDR1 is SQVTM, CDR2 ANQGSEA, per germline. V was trimmed by 3 bases and J by 4 bases, leaving 7 bases between them. The CDR3 coding sequence is TGCAGCGTTGAGGTGGGCGGAAACACCATATATTTT. Protein sequence: CSVEVGGNTIYF.

A few counts support this clone. V gene TRBV5-4 combines with J gene TRBJ1-6, with unresolved D. This CDR3 region has 14 residues. Trimming cost V 3 bases and J 5 bases, with 9 bases left between them. Germline V gene sequence: CDR1 SGHNT, CDR2 YYREEE (reference sequence). The CDR3 coding sequence is TGTGCCAGCAGCTACCGGGAGGATAATTCACCCCTCCACTTT. Translation: CASSYREDNSPLHF.

Comment on this clone: One end of the junction is discordant with germline, which a read error may explain. This sequence joins TRBV6-5 and TRBJ2-6; maybe TRBD1 (5 bases). Germline V CDR1 and CDR2: MNHEY, SVGAGI. CDR3 length: 15 residues. The CDR3 nucleotides read TGTGCCAGCAGTCAATCAGGGCCTGGGGCCAACGGCCTGACTTTC. Its translation: CASSQSGPGANGLTF.